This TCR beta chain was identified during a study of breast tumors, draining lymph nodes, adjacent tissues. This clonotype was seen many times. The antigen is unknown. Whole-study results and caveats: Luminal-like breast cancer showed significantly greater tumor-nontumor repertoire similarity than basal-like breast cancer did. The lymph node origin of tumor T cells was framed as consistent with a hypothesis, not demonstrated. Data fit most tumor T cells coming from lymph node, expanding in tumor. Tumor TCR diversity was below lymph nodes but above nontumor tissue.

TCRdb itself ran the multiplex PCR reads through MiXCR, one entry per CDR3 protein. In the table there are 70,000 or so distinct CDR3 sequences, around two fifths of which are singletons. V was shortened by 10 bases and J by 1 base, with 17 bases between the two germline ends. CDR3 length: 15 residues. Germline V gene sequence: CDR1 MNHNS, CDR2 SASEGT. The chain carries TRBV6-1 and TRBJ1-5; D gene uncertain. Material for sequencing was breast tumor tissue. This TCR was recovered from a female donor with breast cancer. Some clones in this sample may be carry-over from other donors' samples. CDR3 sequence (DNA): TGTGCCACCCACCCTCCCGGGAGGAGCAATCAGCCCCAGCATTTT. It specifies CATHPPGRSNQPQHF.